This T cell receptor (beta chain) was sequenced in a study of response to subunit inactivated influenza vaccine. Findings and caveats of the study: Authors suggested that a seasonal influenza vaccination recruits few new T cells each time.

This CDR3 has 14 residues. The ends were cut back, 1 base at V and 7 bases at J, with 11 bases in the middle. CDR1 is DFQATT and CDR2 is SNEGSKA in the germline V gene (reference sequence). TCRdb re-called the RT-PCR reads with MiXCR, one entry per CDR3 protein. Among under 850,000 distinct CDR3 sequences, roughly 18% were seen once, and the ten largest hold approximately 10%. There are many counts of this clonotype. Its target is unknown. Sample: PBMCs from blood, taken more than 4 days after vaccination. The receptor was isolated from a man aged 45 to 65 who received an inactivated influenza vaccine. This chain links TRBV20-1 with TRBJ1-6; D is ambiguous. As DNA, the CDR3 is TGCAGTGCTAGAGTTGGGCAAATGAATTCACCCCTCCACTTT. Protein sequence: CSARVGQMNSPLHF.